This TCR beta chain originates from a study of blood T cell repertoires in COVID-19 (dated by TCRdb to 2018 to 2020). Notes on the research overall: Samples covering the acute and convalescent phases of COVID-19 were provided by collaborators in the United States, Italy and Spain. The dataset comprised deeply sampled blood TCRbeta repertoires from subjects exposed to, actively infected with, or recovered from COVID-19. The samples were drawn from two sources: the first 160 participants of the ongoing ImmuneRACE study, and some 1,300 subjects contributed by 6 global collaborators. The repertoires were released in a freely available public database intended as a resource for research on the immune response to SARS-CoV-2. HLA class I and class II types, where available, came from metadata supplied by the sample provider rather than from assay-based typing. A de-identified subject ID, COVID-19 status, age in years and sex were almost always included in the sample metadata. The material from the prospective study consisted of cDNA or gDNA derived from T cells, B-cell-depleted T cells, or PBMCs.

The collaborating institutions used their own protocols to collect whole blood in K2EDTA tubes. For TCRbeta analysis, collaborators shipped samples in one of three forms: frozen whole blood, isolated PBMCs, or DNA extracted from either of those sample types. A remark on this clone: Its specific antigen is unknown. The junction departs from the called germline gene at one end, perhaps through a read error.

What the research found in general, with its limitations: How much clinical and demographic metadata was included differed by source and by participant, and the metadata was provided uncurated.

The immunoSEQ Assay, a bias-controlled multiplex PCR, was used to amplify TCRbeta CDR3 regions from genomic DNA. Per the authors' processing: Nucleated cell counts per sample were estimated from amplification of reference gene primers within the assay. Sequence reads were collapsed and filtered to measure the absolute abundance of every unique TCRbeta CDR3 rearrangement. For each sample, productive Simpson clonality was calculated as the square root of Simpson's diversity index across productive rearrangements. TCRdb stores this immuneACCESS table with in-frame sequences only. Part of the clones is absent; in the studies checked, under half of the shortfall reflects unresolved V genes, and no reason is known for the rest. V and J calls and clone size come straight from that table; D and trimming were deduced from the DNA. The sample records just over 650,000 clones, 80% to 90% of which are singletons. Approximately 0.3% of the sample is in the top ten clones.

According to the germline V gene, CDR1 reads SQVTM and CDR2 reads ANQGSEA. The CDR3, cysteine through phenylalanine, is 9 amino acids long. The CDR3 DNA has 27 bases and is translated from base 1. This sequence was found in a young woman with acute or convalescent COVID-19. Sequencing was carried out using peripheral blood. The receptor chain draws on TRBV29-1 and TRBJ2-1, with TRBD2 identical over 7 junction bases. The CDR3 sequence is CSVDVGGIF. The sequenced DNA is TGCAGCGTTGATGTCGGGGGGATCTTC.